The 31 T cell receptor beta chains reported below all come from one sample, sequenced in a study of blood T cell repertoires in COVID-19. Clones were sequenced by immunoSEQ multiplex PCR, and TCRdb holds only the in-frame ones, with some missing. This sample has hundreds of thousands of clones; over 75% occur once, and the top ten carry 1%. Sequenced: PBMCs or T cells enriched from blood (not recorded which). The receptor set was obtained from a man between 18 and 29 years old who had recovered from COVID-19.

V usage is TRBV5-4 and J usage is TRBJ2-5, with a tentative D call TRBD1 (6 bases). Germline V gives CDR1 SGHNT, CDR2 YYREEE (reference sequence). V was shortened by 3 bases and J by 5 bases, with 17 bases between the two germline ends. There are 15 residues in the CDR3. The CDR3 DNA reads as TGTGCCAGCAGCTCCCGGCGACAGGATCTCGAGACCCAGTACTTC. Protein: CASSSRRQDLETQYF.

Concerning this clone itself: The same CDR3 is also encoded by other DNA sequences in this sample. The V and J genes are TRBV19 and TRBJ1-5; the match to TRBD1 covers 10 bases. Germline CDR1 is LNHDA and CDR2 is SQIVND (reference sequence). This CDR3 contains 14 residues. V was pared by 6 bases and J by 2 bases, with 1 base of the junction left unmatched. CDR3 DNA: TGTGCCAGTAGCGGGACAGGGGGCAATCAGCCCCAGCATTTT. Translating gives CASSGTGGNQPQHF.

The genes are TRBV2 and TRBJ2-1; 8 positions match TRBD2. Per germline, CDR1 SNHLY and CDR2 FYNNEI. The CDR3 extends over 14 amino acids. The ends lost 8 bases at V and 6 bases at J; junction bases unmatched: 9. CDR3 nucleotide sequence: TGTGCCAGCTCCGGGACTAGATCTTCCAATGAGCAGTTCTTC. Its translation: CASSGTRSSNEQFF.

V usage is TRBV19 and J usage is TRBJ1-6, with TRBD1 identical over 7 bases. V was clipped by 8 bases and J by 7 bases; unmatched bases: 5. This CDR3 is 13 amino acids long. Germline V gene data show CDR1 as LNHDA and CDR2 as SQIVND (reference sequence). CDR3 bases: TGTGCCAGTGCCGGGACAGCAAATTCACCCCTCCACTTT. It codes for CASAGTANSPLHF.

The CDR3 DNA reads as TGTGCCAGCAGCCTTGGGACAGGGGAGGACACTGAAGCTTTCTTT. Protein: CASSLGTGEDTEAFF. The chain combines TRBV3-1 (or the pseudogene TRBV3-2) with TRBJ1-1; 10 nucleotides agree with TRBD1. The CDR3 contains 15 residues. Germline V gene lookup returns CDR1 LGHDT and CDR2 YNNKEL (reference sequence). V shed 4 bases, J shed 3 bases, and the junction held 5 bases outside the gene matches.

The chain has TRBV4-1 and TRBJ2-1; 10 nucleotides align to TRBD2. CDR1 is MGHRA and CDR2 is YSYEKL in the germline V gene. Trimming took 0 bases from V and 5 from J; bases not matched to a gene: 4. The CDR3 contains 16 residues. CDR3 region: CASSQDSSGRDNEQFF. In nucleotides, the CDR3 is TGCGCCAGCAGCCAAGACTCAAGCGGGAGGGACAATGAGCAGTTCTTC.

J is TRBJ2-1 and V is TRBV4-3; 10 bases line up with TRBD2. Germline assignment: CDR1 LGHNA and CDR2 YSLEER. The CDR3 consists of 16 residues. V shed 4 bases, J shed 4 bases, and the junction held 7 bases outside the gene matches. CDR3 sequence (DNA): TGCGCCAGCAGCCCGCCTCTAGCGGGAGAGTACAATGAGCAGTTCTTC. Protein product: CASSPPLAGEYNEQFF.

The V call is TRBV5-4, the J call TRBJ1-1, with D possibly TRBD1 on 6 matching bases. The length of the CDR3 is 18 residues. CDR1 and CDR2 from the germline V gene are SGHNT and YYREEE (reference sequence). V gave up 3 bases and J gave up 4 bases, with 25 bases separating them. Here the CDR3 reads CASSSARDKGLPSTEAFF. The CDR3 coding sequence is TGTGCCAGCAGCTCCGCCCGGGACAAAGGCCTCCCCTCCACTGAAGCTTTCTTT.

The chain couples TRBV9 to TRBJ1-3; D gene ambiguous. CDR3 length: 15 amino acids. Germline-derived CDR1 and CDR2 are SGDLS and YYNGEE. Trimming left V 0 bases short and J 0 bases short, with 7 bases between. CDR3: CASSVGQVSGNTIYF. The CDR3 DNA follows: TGTGCCAGCAGCGTAGGTCAGGTCTCTGGAAACACCATATATTTT.

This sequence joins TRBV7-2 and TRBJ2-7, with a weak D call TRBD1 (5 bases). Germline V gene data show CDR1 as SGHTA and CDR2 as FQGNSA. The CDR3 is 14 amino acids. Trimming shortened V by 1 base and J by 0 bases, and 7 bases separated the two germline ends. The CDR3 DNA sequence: TGTGCCAGCAGCTTAGGGGGCGGCTCCTACGAGCAGTACTTC. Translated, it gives CASSLGGGSYEQYF.

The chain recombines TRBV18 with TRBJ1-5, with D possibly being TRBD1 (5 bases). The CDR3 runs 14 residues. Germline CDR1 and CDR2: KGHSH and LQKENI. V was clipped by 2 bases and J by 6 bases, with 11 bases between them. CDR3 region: CASSPRQGSQPQHF. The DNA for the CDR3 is TGTGCCAGCTCACCAAGGCAGGGCAGTCAGCCCCAGCATTTT.

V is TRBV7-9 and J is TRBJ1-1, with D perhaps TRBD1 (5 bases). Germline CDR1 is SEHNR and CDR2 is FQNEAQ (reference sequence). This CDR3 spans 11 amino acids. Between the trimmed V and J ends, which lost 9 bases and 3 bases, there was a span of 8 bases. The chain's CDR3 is CASRGHTEAFF. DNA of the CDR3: TGTGCCAGTAGGGGCCACACTGAAGCTTTCTTT.

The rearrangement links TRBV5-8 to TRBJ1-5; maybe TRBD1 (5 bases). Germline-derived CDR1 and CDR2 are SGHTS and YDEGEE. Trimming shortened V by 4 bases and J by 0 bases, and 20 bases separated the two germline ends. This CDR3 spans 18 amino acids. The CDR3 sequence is CASSQPGGVRYSNQPQHF. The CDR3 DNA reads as TGTGCCAGCAGCCAACCGGGGGGGGTGCGATATAGCAATCAGCCCCAGCATTTT.

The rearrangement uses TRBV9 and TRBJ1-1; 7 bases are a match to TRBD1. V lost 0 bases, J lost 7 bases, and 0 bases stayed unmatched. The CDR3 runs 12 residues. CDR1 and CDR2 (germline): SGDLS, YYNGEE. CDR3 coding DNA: TGTGCCAGCAGCGTAGGGACAGGTGAAGCTTTCTTT. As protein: CASSVGTGEAFF.

The CDR3 bases are TGTGCCAGCAGCCACAGGGTCGGTGGGAAACAAGAGACCCAGTACTTC. It specifies CASSHRVGGKQETQYF. The chain employs TRBV3-1 (or the pseudogene TRBV3-2) and TRBJ2-5; weak D call: TRBD1 (5 bases). The CDR3 consists of 16 residues. Germline V gene lookup returns CDR1 LGHDT and CDR2 YNNKEL (reference sequence). V was cut by 3 bases and J by 2 bases, with 16 bases left in between.

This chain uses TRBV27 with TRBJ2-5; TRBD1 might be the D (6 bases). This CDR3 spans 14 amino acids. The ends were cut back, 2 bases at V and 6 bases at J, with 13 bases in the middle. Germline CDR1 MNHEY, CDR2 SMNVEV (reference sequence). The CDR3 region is CASSLKQGIQTQYF. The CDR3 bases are TGTGCCAGCAGTTTAAAACAGGGAATCCAGACCCAGTACTTC.

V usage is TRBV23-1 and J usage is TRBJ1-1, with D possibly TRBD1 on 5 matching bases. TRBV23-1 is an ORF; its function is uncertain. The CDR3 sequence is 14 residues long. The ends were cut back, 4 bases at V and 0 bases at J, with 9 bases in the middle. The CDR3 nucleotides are TGCGCCAGCAGTCGGCAGGGCCTGAACACTGAAGCTTTCTTT. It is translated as CASSRQGLNTEAFF.

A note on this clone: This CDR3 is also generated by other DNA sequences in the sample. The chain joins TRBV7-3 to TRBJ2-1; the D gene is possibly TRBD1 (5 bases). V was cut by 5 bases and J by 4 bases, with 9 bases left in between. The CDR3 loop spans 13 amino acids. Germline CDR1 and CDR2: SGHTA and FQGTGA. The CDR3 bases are TGTGCCAGCAGCCCAGACAGTTACAATGAGCAGTTCTTC. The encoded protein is CASSPDSYNEQFF.

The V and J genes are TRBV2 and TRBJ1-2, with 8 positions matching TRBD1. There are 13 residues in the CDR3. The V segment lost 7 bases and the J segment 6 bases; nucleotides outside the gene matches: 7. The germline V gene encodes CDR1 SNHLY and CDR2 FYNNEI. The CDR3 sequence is CASTQGAANGYTF. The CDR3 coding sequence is TGTGCCAGCACCCAGGGGGCGGCTAATGGCTACACCTTC. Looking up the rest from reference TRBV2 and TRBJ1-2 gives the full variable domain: EPEVTQTPSHQVTQMGQEVILRCVPISNHLYFYWYRQILGQKVEFLVSFYNNEISEKSEIFDDQFSVERPDGSNFTLKIRSTKLEDSAMYFCASTQGAANGYTFGSGTRLTVV.

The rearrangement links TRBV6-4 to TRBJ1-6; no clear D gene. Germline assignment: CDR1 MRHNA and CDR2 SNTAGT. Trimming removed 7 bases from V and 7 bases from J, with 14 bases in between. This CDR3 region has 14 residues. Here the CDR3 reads CASKEALGNSPLHF. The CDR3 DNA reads TGTGCCAGCAAGGAGGCCTTAGGGAATTCACCCCTCCACTTT.

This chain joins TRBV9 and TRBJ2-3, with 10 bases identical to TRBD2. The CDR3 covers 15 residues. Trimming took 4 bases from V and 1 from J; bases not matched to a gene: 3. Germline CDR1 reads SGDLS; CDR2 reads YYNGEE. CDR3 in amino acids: CASSPLAGGTDTQYF. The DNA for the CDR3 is TGTGCCAGCAGCCCCCTAGCGGGGGGCACAGATACGCAGTATTTT.

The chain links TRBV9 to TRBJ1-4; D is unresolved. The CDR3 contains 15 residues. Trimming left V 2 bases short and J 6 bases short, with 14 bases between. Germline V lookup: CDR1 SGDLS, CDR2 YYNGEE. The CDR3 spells CASSVRGRTDEKLFF. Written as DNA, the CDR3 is TGTGCCAGCAGCGTGAGAGGGCGGACGGATGAAAAACTGTTTTTT.

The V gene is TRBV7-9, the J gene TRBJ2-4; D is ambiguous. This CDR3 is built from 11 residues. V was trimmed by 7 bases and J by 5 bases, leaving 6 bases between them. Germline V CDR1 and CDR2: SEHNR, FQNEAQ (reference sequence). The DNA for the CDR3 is TGTGCCAGCACCGAGCAAAACATTCAGTACTTC. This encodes CASTEQNIQYF.

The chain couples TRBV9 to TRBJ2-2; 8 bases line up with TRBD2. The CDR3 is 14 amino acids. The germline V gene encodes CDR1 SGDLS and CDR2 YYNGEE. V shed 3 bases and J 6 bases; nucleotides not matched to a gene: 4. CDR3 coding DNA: TGTGCCAGCAGCGAGCGGGAGTTTGCCGGGGAGCTGTTTTTT. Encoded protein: CASSEREFAGELFF.

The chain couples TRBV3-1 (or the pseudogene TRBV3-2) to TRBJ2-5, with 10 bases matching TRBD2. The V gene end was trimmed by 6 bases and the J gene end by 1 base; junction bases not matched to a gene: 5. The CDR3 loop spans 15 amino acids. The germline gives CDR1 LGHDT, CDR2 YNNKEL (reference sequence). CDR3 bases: TGTGCCAGCAGACCGACTAGCGGGTCCCAAGAGACCCAGTACTTC. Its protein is CASRPTSGSQETQYF.

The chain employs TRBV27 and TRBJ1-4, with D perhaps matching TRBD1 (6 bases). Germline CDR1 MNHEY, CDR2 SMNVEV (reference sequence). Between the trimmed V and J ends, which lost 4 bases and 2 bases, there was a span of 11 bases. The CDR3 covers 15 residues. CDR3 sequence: CASSSPRGTNEKLFF. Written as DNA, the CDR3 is TGTGCCAGCAGTTCGCCAAGGGGGACTAATGAAAAACTGTTTTTT.

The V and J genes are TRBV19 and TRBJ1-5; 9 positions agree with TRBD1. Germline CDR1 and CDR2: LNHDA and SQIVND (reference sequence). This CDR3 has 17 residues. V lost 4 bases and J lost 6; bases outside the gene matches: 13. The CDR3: CASSRSRDRVGGQPQHF. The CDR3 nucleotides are TGTGCCAGTAGTAGGTCCCGGGACAGGGTCGGGGGTCAGCCCCAGCATTTT.

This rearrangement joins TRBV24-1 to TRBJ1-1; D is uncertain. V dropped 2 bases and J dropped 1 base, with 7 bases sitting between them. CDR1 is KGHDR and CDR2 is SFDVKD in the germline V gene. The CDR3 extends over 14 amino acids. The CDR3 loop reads CATSDSEGNTEAFF. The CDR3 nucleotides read TGTGCCACCAGTGATTCGGAGGGGAACACTGAAGCTTTCTTT.

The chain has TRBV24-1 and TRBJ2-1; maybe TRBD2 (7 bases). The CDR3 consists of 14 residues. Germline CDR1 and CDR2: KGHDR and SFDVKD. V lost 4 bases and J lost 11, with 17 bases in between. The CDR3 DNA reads TGTGCCACCAGTGACTTCGGGGGGCCCCTTAAGCAGTTCTTC. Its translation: CATSDFGGPLKQFF.

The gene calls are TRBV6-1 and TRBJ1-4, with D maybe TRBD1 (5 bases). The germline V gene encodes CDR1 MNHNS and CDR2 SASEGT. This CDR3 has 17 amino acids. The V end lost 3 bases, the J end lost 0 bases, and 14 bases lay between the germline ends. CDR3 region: CASSESPRVATNEKLFF. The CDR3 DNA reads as TGTGCCAGCAGTGAGTCCCCCAGGGTCGCAACTAATGAAAAACTGTTTTTT.

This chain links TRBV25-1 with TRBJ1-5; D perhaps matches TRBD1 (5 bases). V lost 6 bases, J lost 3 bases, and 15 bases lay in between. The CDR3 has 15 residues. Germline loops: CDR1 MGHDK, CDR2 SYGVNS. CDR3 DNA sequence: TGTGCCAGCAGCCCTCAGGGCAACCTCAATCAGCCCCAGCATTTT. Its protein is CASSPQGNLNQPQHF.